The 20 T cell receptor beta chains reported below all come from one sample, sequenced in a study of shared clonotypes between healthy human individuals. TCRdb's copy holds only in-frame clones and misses some; the assay was immunoSEQ multiplex PCR. The sample lists about 2.4 million clones; more than 85% were seen once. The sequenced sample consisted of naive CD4+ T cells from PBMCs. Subset of the sample: CD45RA+ positively selected. These receptors all stem from a man between 18 and 35 years old in good health. Some clones in this sample may be carry-over from other donors' samples.

Note on this clone: Different DNA sequences within this sample yield the same CDR3. This chain connects TRBV30 to TRBJ2-5; a weak D match, TRBD2 (5 bases). Trimming left V 1 base short and J 0 bases short, with 6 bases between. This CDR3 contains 13 residues. Germline V gene sequence: CDR1 GTSNPN, CDR2 SVGIG (reference sequence). DNA for the CDR3: TGTGCCTGGAGTGAGGACTACCAAGAGACCCAGTACTTC. This gives the protein CAWSEDYQETQYF.

This chain links TRBV6-1 with TRBJ2-5, with D possibly being TRBD1 (6 bases). CDR1 MNHNS and CDR2 SASEGT come from the germline V gene. Trimming removed 4 bases at V and 4 bases at J, with 13 bases between. The CDR3 contains 14 residues. The CDR3 here is CASSGGDIRETQYF. DNA for the CDR3: TGTGCCAGCAGTGGAGGGGACATAAGAGAGACCCAGTACTTC.

The CDR3 DNA reads as TGTGCCAGTAGTCCCCTTGAGAGACCTGGGGAAGCTTTCTTT. Protein sequence: CASSPLERPGEAFF. This chain connects TRBV19 to TRBJ1-1, with D unclear. The CDR3 consists of 14 residues. V lost 5 bases and J 8 bases, leaving 18 bases between the germline ends. Germline-derived CDR1 and CDR2 are LNHDA and SQIVND (reference sequence).

This clone is a singleton in its sample. The rearrangement joins TRBV2 to TRBJ1-1; no reliable D call. CDR1 and CDR2 (germline): SNHLY, FYNNEI. Trimming shortened V by 3 bases and J by 1 base, and 3 bases separated the two germline ends. The CDR3 is 12 residues long. In nucleotides, the CDR3 is TGTGCCAGCAGTGACCAGAACACTGAAGCTTTCTTT. Translated: CASSDQNTEAFF.

The chain uses TRBV19 and TRBJ2-3, with TRBD1 matching over 9 bases. The trim removed 7 bases at V and 2 bases at J, leaving 7 bases unmatched. This CDR3 spans 15 amino acids. The germline CDR1 and CDR2 sequences are LNHDA and SQIVND (reference sequence). CDR3 nucleotide sequence: TGTGCCAGTATGAGGACAGGGGTTTACACAGATACGCAGTATTTT. Its protein is CASMRTGVYTDTQYF.

Concerning this clone itself: The junction departs from germline at one end; a sequencing error may be responsible. This chain links TRBV2 with TRBJ2-7, with a tentative D call TRBD2 (6 bases). Germline V lookup: CDR1 SNHLY, CDR2 FYNNEI. CDR3 size: 12 residues. The CDR3 reads CASRTGLTIPHF. CDR3 sequence (DNA): TGTGCCAGCAGAACGGGACTCACAATCCCGCACTTC. The full variable domain, completed using reference TRBV2 and TRBJ2-7, is EPEVTQTPSHQVTQMGQEVILRCVPISNHLYFYWYRQILGQKVEFLVSFYNNEISEKSEIFDDQFSVERPDGSNFTLKIRSTKLEDSAMYFCASRTGLTIPHFGPGTRLTVT.

This clone was counted between two and nine times. The genes are TRBV6-5 and TRBJ1-2; D may be TRBD1 (6 bases). In germline, CDR1 is MNHEY, CDR2 SVGAGI. V was trimmed by 6 bases and J by 3 bases, leaving 14 bases between them. The CDR3 spans 14 residues. The DNA for the CDR3 is TGTGCCAGCAGACGACAGGCACTCGACTATGGCTACACCTTC. Its protein is CASRRQALDYGYTF.

The chain's CDR3 is CASSLGLRGGSPLHF. CDR3 in DNA: TGTGCCAGCAGCTTAGGGCTGAGGGGCGGCTCACCCCTCCACTTT. The chain combines TRBV7-9 with TRBJ1-6, with D perhaps matching TRBD1 (5 bases). CDR3 size: 15 residues. Trimming shortened V by 1 base and J by 10 bases, and 14 bases separated the two germline ends. Germline CDR1 SEHNR, CDR2 FQNEAQ (reference sequence).

With regard to this clone: The sample holds other DNA sequences that translate to the same CDR3. The genes are TRBV28 and TRBJ2-7; 9 bases match TRBD1. Germline CDR1 reads MDHEN; CDR2 reads SYDVKM. This CDR3 has 14 residues. V lost 4 bases and J lost 2; bases outside the gene matches: 3. The CDR3 DNA sequence: TGTGCCAGCAGTTCGGGGACAGGGACCTACGAGCAGTACTTC. The encoded protein is CASSSGTGTYEQYF.

This clone is a singleton in its sample. This same CDR3 is encoded by further DNA sequences in the sample. V and J are TRBV5-1 and TRBJ2-5; 7 bases are shared with TRBD1. The V and J ends lost 1 base and 2 bases, in that order; junction bases with no gene match: 2. The CDR3 totals 14 residues. The germline V gene encodes CDR1 SGHRS and CDR2 YFSETQ. The CDR3 bases are TGCGCCAGCAGCTTGATGACAGGGCAAGAGACCCAGTACTTC. Its translation is CASSLMTGQETQYF.

The J gene is TRBJ2-7, the V gene TRBV7-2; 7 bases agree with TRBD2. V dropped 4 bases and J dropped 4; count of bases not matched to a gene: 13. The CDR3 length is 16 residues. The germline V gene has CDR1 SGHTA and CDR2 FQGNSA. CDR3 sequence (DNA): TGTGCCAGCAGCTCCGGGGTTGGCGGGAGACGGTACGAGCAGTACTTC. Its protein is CASSSGVGGRRYEQYF.

The rearrangement links TRBV7-9 to TRBJ1-2; no definite D call. Germline V CDR1 and CDR2: SEHNR, FQNEAQ (reference sequence). This CDR3 contains 13 residues. V lost 5 bases and J 6 bases, leaving 13 bases between the germline ends. CDR3: CASSPPGEDGYTF. CDR3 sequence (DNA): TGTGCCAGCAGCCCCCCTGGTGAGGATGGCTACACCTTC. Drawing the rest from reference TRBV7-9 and TRBJ1-2, the complete variable domain is DTGVSQNPRHKITKRGQNVTFRCDPISEHNRLYWYRQTLGQGPEFLTYFQNEAQLEKSRLLSDRFSAERPKGSFSTLEIQRTEQGDSAMYLCASSPPGEDGYTFGSGTRLTVV.

This chain connects TRBV30 to TRBJ2-5, with 10 bases lining up with TRBD1. With V trimmed by 2 bases and J by 5 bases, 2 bases remained unmatched. Germline V lookup: CDR1 GTSNPN, CDR2 SVGIG (reference sequence). This CDR3 is 13 amino acids long. The chain's CDR3 is CAWSKDRGETQYF. The CDR3 region has the DNA TGTGCCTGGAGTAAGGACAGGGGGGAGACCCAGTACTTC.

The CDR3 DNA follows: TGCGCCAGCAGCTTGCAACCCAGCGGGAGTCTCTACAATGAGCAGTTCTTC. This codes for CASSLQPSGSLYNEQFF. The chain is built from TRBV5-1 and TRBJ2-1; 8 bases align to TRBD2. V lost 1 base to trimming and J lost 3 bases; unmatched junction nucleotides: 9. The CDR3 contains 17 residues. Germline CDR1 SGHRS, CDR2 YFSETQ.

The chain combines TRBV28 with TRBJ2-2; D gene unclear. In germline, CDR1 is MDHEN, CDR2 SYDVKM. V lost 1 base and J 5 bases, leaving 5 bases between the germline ends. The CDR3 extends over 13 amino acids. CDR3 sequence: CASSLLRTGELFF. CDR3 in DNA: TGTGCCAGCAGTTTATTACGGACCGGGGAGCTGTTTTTT. The full variable domain, in which reference TRBV28 and TRBJ2-2 provide the parts outside the CDR3, is DVKVTQSSRYLVKRTGEKVFLECVQDMDHENMFWYRQDPGLGLRLIYFSYDVKMKEKGDIPEGYSVSREKKERFSLILESASTNQTSMYLCASSLLRTGELFFGEGSRLTVL.

The chain employs TRBV2 and TRBJ2-5; D remains ambiguous. Germline V gene sequence: CDR1 SNHLY, CDR2 FYNNEI. V lost 1 base and J lost 2, with 5 bases in between. The CDR3 covers 13 residues. As DNA, the CDR3 is TGTGCCAGCAGTGAAGACAGACAAGAGACCCAGTACTTC. It yields the protein CASSEDRQETQYF. The full variable domain, rest sourced from reference TRBV2 and TRBJ2-5, is EPEVTQTPSHQVTQMGQEVILRCVPISNHLYFYWYRQILGQKVEFLVSFYNNEISEKSEIFDDQFSVERPDGSNFTLKIRSTKLEDSAMYFCASSEDRQETQYFGPGTRLLVL.

This chain links TRBV10-1 with TRBJ2-1, with 13 positions matching TRBD2. This CDR3 contains 16 residues. From germline, CDR1 is WNHNN and CDR2 SYGVQD (reference sequence). Trimming took 4 bases from V and 8 from J; bases not matched to a gene: 8. The CDR3 region is CASSGRLAGGFDEQFF. The CDR3 nucleotides are TGCGCCAGCAGTGGGAGACTAGCGGGAGGTTTCGATGAGCAGTTCTTC.

The genes are TRBV27 and TRBJ2-5, with D perhaps TRBD1 or TRBD2 (5 bases each). Germline V gene lookup returns CDR1 MNHEY and CDR2 SMNVEV (reference sequence). The CDR3 consists of 13 residues. Trimming cost V 4 bases and J 2 bases, with 8 bases left between them. The CDR3 region is CASSSGRQETQYF. CDR3 DNA sequence: TGTGCCAGCAGTTCGGGACGTCAAGAGACCCAGTACTTC.

The chain links TRBV19 to TRBJ2-1; 12 nucleotides line up with TRBD2. With V trimmed by 7 bases and J by 7 bases, 14 bases remained unmatched. The CDR3 consists of 17 residues. CDR1 and CDR2 from the germline V gene are LNHDA and SQIVND (reference sequence). CDR3 sequence reads: CASNPAASGRARNEQFF. The CDR3 bases are TGTGCCAGTAATCCGGCGGCTAGCGGGAGGGCAAGGAATGAGCAGTTCTTC.

In DNA form, the CDR3 reads TGCGCCAGCAGCTTGCACATAGCCTACAATGAGCAGTTCTTC. Translated, it gives CASSLHIAYNEQFF. The rearrangement links TRBV5-1 to TRBJ2-1; no clear D gene. V lost 1 base, J lost 2 bases, and 7 bases lay in between. Germline V gives CDR1 SGHRS, CDR2 YFSETQ. This CDR3 comprises 14 residues.